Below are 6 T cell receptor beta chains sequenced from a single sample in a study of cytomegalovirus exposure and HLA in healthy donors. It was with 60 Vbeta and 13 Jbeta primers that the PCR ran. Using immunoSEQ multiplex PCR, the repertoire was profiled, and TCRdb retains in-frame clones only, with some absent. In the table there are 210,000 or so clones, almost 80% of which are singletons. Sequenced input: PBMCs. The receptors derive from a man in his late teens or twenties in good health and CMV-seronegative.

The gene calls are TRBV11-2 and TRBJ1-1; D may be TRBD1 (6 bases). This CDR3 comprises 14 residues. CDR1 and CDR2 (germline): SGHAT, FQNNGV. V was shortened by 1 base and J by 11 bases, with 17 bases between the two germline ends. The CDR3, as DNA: TGTGCCAGCAGCTTAGTGCCGACAGGTGACGACGCTTTCTTT. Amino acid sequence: CASSLVPTGDDAFF.

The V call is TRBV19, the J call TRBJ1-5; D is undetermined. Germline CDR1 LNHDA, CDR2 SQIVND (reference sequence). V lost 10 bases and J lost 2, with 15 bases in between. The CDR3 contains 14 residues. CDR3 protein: CATTSLQGNQPQHF. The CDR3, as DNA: TGTGCCACTACCTCCCTGCAGGGCAATCAGCCCCAGCATTTT. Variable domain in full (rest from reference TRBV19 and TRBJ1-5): DGGITQSPKYLFRKEGQNVTLSCEQNLNHDAMYWYRQDPGQGLRLIYYSQIVNDFQKGDIAEGYSVSREKKESFPLTVTSAQKNPTAFYLCATTSLQGNQPQHFGDGTRLSIL.

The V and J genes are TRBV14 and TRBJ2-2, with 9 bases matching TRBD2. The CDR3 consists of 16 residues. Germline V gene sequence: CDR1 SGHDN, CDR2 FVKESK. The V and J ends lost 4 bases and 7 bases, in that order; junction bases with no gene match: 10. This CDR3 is CASSPLAGELNGELFF. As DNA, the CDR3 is TGTGCCAGCAGCCCATTAGCGGGAGAATTAAACGGGGAGCTGTTTTTT.

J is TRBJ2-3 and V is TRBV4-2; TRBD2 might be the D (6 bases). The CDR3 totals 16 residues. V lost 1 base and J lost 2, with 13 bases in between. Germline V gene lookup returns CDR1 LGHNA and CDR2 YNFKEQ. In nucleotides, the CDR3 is TGTGCCAGCAGCCAAGTAGTAGCGGATTTCACAGATACGCAGTATTTT. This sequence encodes CASSQVVADFTDTQYF.

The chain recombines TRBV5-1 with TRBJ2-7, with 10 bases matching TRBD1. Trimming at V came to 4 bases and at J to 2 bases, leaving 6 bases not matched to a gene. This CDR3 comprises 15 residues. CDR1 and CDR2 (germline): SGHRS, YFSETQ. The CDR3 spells CASSVSGTGAYEQYF. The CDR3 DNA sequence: TGCGCCAGCAGCGTCTCCGGGACAGGGGCCTACGAGCAGTACTTC. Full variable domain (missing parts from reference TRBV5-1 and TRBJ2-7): KAGVTQTPRYLIKTRGQQVTLSCSPISGHRSVSWYQQTPGQGLQFLFEYFSETQRNKGNFPGRFSGRQFSNSRSEMNVSTLELGDSALYLCASSVSGTGAYEQYFGPGTRLTVT.

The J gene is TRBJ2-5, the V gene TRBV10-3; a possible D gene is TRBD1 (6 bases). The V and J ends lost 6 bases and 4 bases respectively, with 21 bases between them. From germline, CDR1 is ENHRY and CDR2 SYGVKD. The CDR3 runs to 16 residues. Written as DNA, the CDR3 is TGTGCCATCAGCCAACCCTCCGGACAGCCAGGAGAGACCCAGTACTTC. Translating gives CAISQPSGQPGETQYF.